What follows are 9 T cell receptor beta chains derived from one specimen sequenced in a study of OX40 agonist ivuxolimab in advanced cancers. TCRdb's copy holds only in-frame clones and misses some; the assay was immunoSEQ multiplex PCR. The sample has about 74,000 clones; approximately 84% are singletons. Sample: CD4+ or CD8+ T cells sorted from blood, taken in a trial of the OX40 agonist ivuxolimab. The receptors come from an adult with an advanced solid tumor such as melanoma, head and neck, liver or kidney cancer.

The chain combines TRBV6-5 with TRBJ1-1, with a possible D match to TRBD1 (5 bases). The V gene's germline CDR1 is MNHEY and CDR2 SVGAGI. Trimming cost V 2 bases and J 7 bases, with 14 bases left between them. This CDR3 region has 14 residues. CDR3 protein: CASSYPPTVIEAFF. CDR3 coding DNA: TGTGCCAGCAGTTACCCCCCGACAGTTATTGAAGCTTTCTTT.

In nucleotides, the CDR3 is TGCGCCAGCAGCTTGGTTTGGACACCCTACAATGAGCAGTTCTTC. Protein: CASSLVWTPYNEQFF. This rearrangement joins TRBV5-1 to TRBJ2-1; D may be TRBD1 (5 bases). V was pared by 0 bases and J by 2 bases, with 9 bases between. This CDR3 has 15 amino acids. The germline gives CDR1 SGHRS, CDR2 YFSETQ.

This clone turned up a few times. The V and J genes are TRBV19 and TRBJ1-5; D not certain. Per the germline V gene, CDR1 is LNHDA and CDR2 is SQIVND (reference sequence). V lost 5 bases, J lost 0 bases, and 11 bases lay in between. The CDR3 is made up of 15 amino acids. The DNA for the CDR3 is TGTGCCAGTAGTCCAGGCCATAATAGCAATCAGCCCCAGCATTTT. Its translation is CASSPGHNSNQPQHF.

The V and J genes are TRBV7-2 and TRBJ2-3; D remains unclear. Trimming removed 0 bases from V and 2 bases from J, with 6 bases in between. The CDR3 is 14 residues long. Germline loops: CDR1 SGHTA, CDR2 FQGNSA. CDR3 protein: CASSLASSTDTQYF. Written as DNA, the CDR3 is TGTGCCAGCAGCTTAGCATCGTCCACAGATACGCAGTATTTT.

The chain combines TRBV11-2 with TRBJ2-5; the D gene is possibly TRBD2 (5 bases). V lost 2 bases and J lost 5, with 21 bases in between. Germline V gives CDR1 SGHAT, CDR2 FQNNGV. The CDR3 runs to 17 residues. The CDR3 DNA reads TGTGCCAGCAGCTTAAGGGCGGCGGGTGGGATTGGGGAGACCCAGTACTTC. Translation gives CASSLRAAGGIGETQYF.

The chain carries TRBV11-3 and TRBJ2-2; the D gene is possibly TRBD2 (5 bases). The CDR3 consists of 14 residues. V was clipped by 5 bases and J by 7 bases, with 14 bases between them. The germline CDR1 and CDR2 sequences are SGHNT and YENEEA. CDR3 residues: CASSSFNGGGELFF. Written as DNA, the CDR3 is TGTGCCAGCAGCAGCTTCAATGGAGGCGGGGAGCTGTTTTTT.

This chain uses TRBV7-2 with TRBJ2-1, with 13 bases matching TRBD2. There are 15 residues in the CDR3. Unmatched junction bases numbered 5, after V lost 3 bases and J lost 9 bases. CDR1 and CDR2 from the germline V gene are SGHTA and FQGNSA. This chain's CDR3 is CASSFGLAGVFEQFF. In DNA, the CDR3 is TGTGCCAGCAGCTTCGGACTAGCGGGAGTCTTTGAGCAGTTCTTC.

This chain uses TRBV5-8 with TRBJ2-1, with D maybe TRBD1 (6 bases). V lost 3 bases to trimming and J lost 8 bases, with 12 bases between them. The CDR3 totals 13 residues. The V gene's germline CDR1 is SGHTS and CDR2 YDEGEE. In nucleotides, the CDR3 is TGTGCCAGCAGCTCACAGGGCGAGGATGAGCAGTTCTTC. It yields the protein CASSSQGEDEQFF.

V gene TRBV11-2 combines with J gene TRBJ2-3, with D possibly being TRBD1 (6 bases). V was shortened by 0 bases and J by 4 bases, with 8 bases between the two germline ends. The germline V gene encodes CDR1 SGHAT and CDR2 FQNNGV. The CDR3 totals 14 residues. CDR3 in DNA: TGTGCCAGCAGCTTAGAAGGGGGTCCAGATACGCAGTATTTT. This codes for CASSLEGGPDTQYF.